This is a list of T cell receptor beta chains from one sample in a study of blood T cell repertoires in COVID-19. Clones were read by immunoSEQ multiplex PCR, and TCRdb kept only the in-frame ones, dropping some. Of 200,000 to 250,000 clones listed, more than 80% are singletons. The sample was peripheral blood. The receptors come from a woman in her twenties or thirties with COVID-19, enrolled during active disease. Each CDR3 is given without its conserved first and last residue. The order of the fields is V gene, CDR3 protein.

>TRBV21-1
ASSKDGRSNEKLF
>TRBV5-4
ASSLTSGPSGANVLT
>TRBV5-6
ASSPQLGGGTDTQY
>TRBV21-1
ASSKWGEKHRGNYGYT
>TRBV7-2
ASSFLVNQPQH
>TRBV5-6
ASSLWQGGYT
>TRBV6-5
ASQAVSNQPQH
>TRBV9
ASSLTSGSYEQY
>TRBV5-1
ASSSRTSGHTGELF
>TRBV4-3
ASSQDRGSSYEQY
>TRBV4-2
ASSPGTSGGTDTQY
>TRBV5-1
ASSLTGPEQY
>TRBV10-3
ASSRDRFNSPLH
>TRBV5-1
ASSLAGSGAKNTGELF
>TRBV13
ASSFEGAGDTQY
>TRBV28
ASISGQSSYEQY